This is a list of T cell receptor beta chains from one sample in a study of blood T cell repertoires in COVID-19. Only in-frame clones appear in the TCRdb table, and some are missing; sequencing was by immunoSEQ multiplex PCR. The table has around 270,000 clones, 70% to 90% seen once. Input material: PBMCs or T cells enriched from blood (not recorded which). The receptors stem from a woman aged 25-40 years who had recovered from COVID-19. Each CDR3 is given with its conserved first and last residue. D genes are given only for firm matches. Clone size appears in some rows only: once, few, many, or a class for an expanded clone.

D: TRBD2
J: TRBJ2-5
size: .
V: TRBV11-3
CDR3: CASSLGSHLAGEQETQYF
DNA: TGTGCCAGCAGCTTAGGTTCCCATCTAGCGGGGGAACAAGAGACCCAGTACTTC

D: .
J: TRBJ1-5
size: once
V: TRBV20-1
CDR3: CSAIDPSNQPQHF
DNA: TGCAGTGCTATTGACCCAAGCAATCAGCCCCAGCATTTT

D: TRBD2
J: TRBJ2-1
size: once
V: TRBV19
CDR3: CASSIRFSGTLGNEQFF
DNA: TGTGCCAGTAGTATACGTTTTAGCGGGACTCTTGGCAATGAGCAGTTCTTC

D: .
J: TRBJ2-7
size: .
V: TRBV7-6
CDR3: CASSSYRSYEQYF
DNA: TGTGCCAGCAGCTCCTATAGGAGCTACGAGCAGTACTTC

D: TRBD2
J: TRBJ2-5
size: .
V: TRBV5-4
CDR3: CASTSRLAGAETQYF
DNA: TGTGCCAGCACGTCACGACTAGCGGGAGCAGAGACCCAGTACTTC

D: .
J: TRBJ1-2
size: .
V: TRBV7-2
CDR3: CASSPGGYGYTF
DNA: TGTGCCAGCAGCCCCGGCGGCTATGGCTACACCTTC

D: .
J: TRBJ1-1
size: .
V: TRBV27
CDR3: CASSLGSGNTEAFF
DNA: TGTGCCAGCAGTTTGGGGAGTGGGAACACTGAAGCTTTCTTT

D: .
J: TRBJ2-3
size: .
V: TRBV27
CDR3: CASSLYGGNTDTQYF
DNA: TGTGCCAGCAGTTTATATGGGGGGAACACAGATACGCAGTATTTT

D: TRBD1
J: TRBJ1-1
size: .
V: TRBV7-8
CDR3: CASSLRTGGQAFF
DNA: TGTGCCAGCAGCTTACGAACAGGGGGCCAAGCTTTCTTT

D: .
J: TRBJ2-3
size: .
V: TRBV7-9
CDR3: CASSFSLDFTDTQYF
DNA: TGTGCCAGCAGCTTTAGCCTAGACTTCACAGATACGCAGTATTTT

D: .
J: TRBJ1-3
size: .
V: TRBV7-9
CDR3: CASSLEPRGDTIYF
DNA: TGTGCCAGCAGCTTAGAACCCAGGGGCGACACCATATATTTT

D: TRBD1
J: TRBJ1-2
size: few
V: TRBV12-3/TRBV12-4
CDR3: CASRTGYNYGYTF
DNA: TGTGCCAGCAGGACAGGGTATAACTATGGCTACACCTTC

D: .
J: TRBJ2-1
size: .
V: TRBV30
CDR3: CAWSLPRSEQFF
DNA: TGTGCCTGGAGTCTACCCCGGAGTGAGCAGTTCTTC

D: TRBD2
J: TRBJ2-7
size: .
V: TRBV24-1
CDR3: CATSAAMTSGSSYEQYF
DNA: TGTGCCACCAGTGCCGCCATGACTAGCGGAAGCTCCTACGAGCAGTACTTC

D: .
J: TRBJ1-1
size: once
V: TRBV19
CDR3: CASSRGTREAFF
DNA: TGTGCCAGTAGTAGGGGGACTAGAGAAGCTTTCTTT

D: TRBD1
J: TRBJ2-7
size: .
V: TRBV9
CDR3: CASSPGTGFEQYF
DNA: TGTGCCAGCAGCCCAGGGACAGGGTTCGAGCAGTACTTC

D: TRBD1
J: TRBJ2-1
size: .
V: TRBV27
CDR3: CASSAPGTGGPLSAYNEQFF
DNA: TGTGCCAGCAGTGCCCCCGGGACAGGGGGGCCCCTGTCCGCCTACAATGAGCAGTTCTTC

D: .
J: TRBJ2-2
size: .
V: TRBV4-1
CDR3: CASSQPAQGANTGELFF
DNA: TGCGCCAGCAGCCAACCAGCGCAAGGGGCGAACACCGGGGAGCTGTTTTTT

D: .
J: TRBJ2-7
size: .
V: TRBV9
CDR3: CASSVDLGQTYEQYF
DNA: TGTGCCAGCAGCGTAGATCTTGGACAGACCTACGAGCAGTACTTC

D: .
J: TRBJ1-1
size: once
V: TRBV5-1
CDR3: CASSLAGRGFTEAFF
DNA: TGCGCCAGCAGCTTGGCTGGGAGAGGCTTCACTGAAGCTTTCTTT

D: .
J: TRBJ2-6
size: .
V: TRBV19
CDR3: CASSGPYRAGANVLTF
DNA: TGTGCCAGTAGCGGACCTTACAGGGCTGGGGCCAACGTCCTGACTTTC

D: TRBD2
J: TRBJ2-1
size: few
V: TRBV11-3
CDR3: CASSLASGRGEQFF
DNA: TGTGCCAGCAGCTTAGCCAGCGGGAGAGGGGAGCAGTTCTTC